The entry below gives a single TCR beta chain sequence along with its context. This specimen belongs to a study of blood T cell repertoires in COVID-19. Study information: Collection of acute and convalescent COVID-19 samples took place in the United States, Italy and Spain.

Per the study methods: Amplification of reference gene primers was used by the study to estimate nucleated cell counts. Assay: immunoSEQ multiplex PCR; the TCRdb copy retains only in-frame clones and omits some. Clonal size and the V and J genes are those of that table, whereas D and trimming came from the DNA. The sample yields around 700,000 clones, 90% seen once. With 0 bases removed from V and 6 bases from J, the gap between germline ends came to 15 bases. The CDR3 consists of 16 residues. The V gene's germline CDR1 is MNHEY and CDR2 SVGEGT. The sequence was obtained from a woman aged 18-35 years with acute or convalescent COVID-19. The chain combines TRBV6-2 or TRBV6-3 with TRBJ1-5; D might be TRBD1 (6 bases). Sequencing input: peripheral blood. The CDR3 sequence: CASSYSHGGAGQPQHF. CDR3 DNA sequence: TGTGCCAGCAGTTACTCTCATGGGGGCGCGGGTCAGCCCCAGCATTTT.